A selection of T cell receptor beta chains follows, all from one sample in a study of cytomegalovirus exposure and HLA in healthy donors. Assay used: immunoSEQ multiplex PCR; TCRdb lists only in-frame clones, some missing. The sample includes under 150,000 clones, over 65% of them seen just once. The sequenced sample was PBMCs. The receptors come from a male donor in good health and CMV-seronegative. The CDR3 runs from the conserved cysteine through the conserved F or W. D genes are given only for firm matches.

TRBJ1-1 | 13 | NA | TRBV13 | CASSPPEMTEAFF | TGTGCCAGCAGCCCACCGGAGATGACTGAAGCTTTCTTT
TRBJ2-5 | 13 | NA | TRBV7-2 | CASSFGQEETQYF | TGTGCCAGCAGCTTCGGACAAGAAGAGACCCAGTACTTC
TRBJ2-7 | 14 | TRBD1 | TRBV28 | CASISGTGRLEQYF | TGTGCCAGCATTTCCGGGACAGGGAGGCTCGAGCAGTACTTC
TRBJ1-2 | 15 | TRBD1 | TRBV4-2 | CASSLGQGRDYGYTF | TGTGCCAGCAGCCTGGGACAGGGGAGGGACTATGGCTACACCTTC
TRBJ2-5 | 13 | NA | TRBV11-2 | CASSPPLQETQYF | TGTGCCAGCAGCCCCCCCCTCCAAGAGACCCAGTACTTC
TRBJ2-2 | 14 | NA | TRBV2 | CASSFTLNTGELFF | TGTGCCAGCAGTTTCACTCTCAACACCGGGGAGCTGTTTTTT
TRBJ2-7 | 17 | NA | TRBV7-9 | CASSLGASGGGPYEQYF | TGTGCCAGCAGCTTAGGAGCTAGCGGAGGGGGTCCTTACGAGCAGTACTTC
TRBJ2-1 | 12 | TRBD2 | TRBV7-9 | CASSRGGNEQFF | TGTGCCAGCAGCCGGGGGGGAAATGAGCAGTTCTTC
TRBJ1-3 | 13 | NA | TRBV30 | CAWRQGAGNTIYF | TGTGCCTGGAGGCAAGGGGCAGGAAACACCATATATTTT
TRBJ2-5 | 15 | NA | TRBV28 | CASSPNDRLKETQYF | TGTGCCAGCAGCCCGAACGACAGGTTGAAAGAGACCCAGTACTTC
TRBJ2-7 | 13 | NA | TRBV27 | CASSLSTAYEQYF | TGTGCCAGCAGTCTATCCACGGCCTACGAGCAGTACTTC